The present T cell receptor (beta chain) was sequenced within a study of blood T cell repertoires in COVID-19. The CDR3 sequence is 14 residues long. V dropped 4 bases and J dropped 6 bases, with 11 bases sitting between them. CDR1 is SGHNT and CDR2 is YYREEE in the germline V gene (reference sequence). Original processing methods: Reference gene primer amplification gave estimated nucleated cell counts. Sequencing used immunoSEQ multiplex PCR; TCRdb keeps in-frame clones, though not all of them. D and trimming come from the DNA, and the V and J calls and clone size come from that table. The repertoire includes approximately 300,000 clones, around nine tenths of them detected once, and approximately 4.1% sits in the top ten.

The sequence was obtained from a woman aged 30 to 39 who had been exposed to COVID-19. The sequenced sample consisted of PBMCs or T cells enriched from blood (not recorded which). This chain joins TRBV5-4 and TRBJ1-6; TRBD1 is a possible D gene (6 bases). CDR3 sequence reads: CASSRGQSNSPLHF. The CDR3 DNA is TGTGCCAGCAGCCGCGGACAGTCTAATTCACCCCTCCACTTT.